These T cell receptor beta chains were read from a single sample in a study of spatial heterogeneity in lung cancer. TCRdb used MiXCR to reprocess the 5' RACE reads, holding one entry per CDR3 protein. The table has about 26,000 distinct CDR3 sequences, 5% to 6% seen once. Source: PBMCs, taken at follow-up. The receptors shown here come from a male donor with early-stage non-small cell lung cancer. Both conserved end residues are part of each CDR3. A D gene is named only where the DNA matches it firmly. Size values are once, few and many counts, or a class for expanded clones, and some rows have none.

>TRBJ2-3|many|TRBV29-1|TRBD2
CSVDSEAGVTDTQYF
TGCAGCGTTGATTCGGAGGCGGGGGTGACAGATACGCAGTATTTT
>TRBJ1-1|medium-sized|TRBV6-2/TRBV6-3|-
CASVPYGVNTEAFF
TGTGCCAGCGTCCCCTACGGGGTGAACACTGAAGCTTTCTTT
>TRBJ2-3|medium-sized|TRBV5-6|-
CASSYTDTQYF
TGTGCCAGCAGCTACACAGATACGCAGTATTTT
>TRBJ2-2|many|TRBV3-1|-
CASSPRTVTGELFF
TGTGCCAGCAGCCCCAGGACAGTTACCGGGGAGCTGTTTTTT
>TRBJ2-4|-|TRBV18|-
CASSPPGHNIQYF
TGTGCCAGCTCACCACCGGGACATAACATTCAGTACTTC
>TRBJ1-1|many|TRBV10-3|TRBD1
CAISALGQGNTEAFF
TGTGCCATCAGTGCCCTGGGACAGGGGAACACTGAAGCTTTCTTT
>TRBJ2-1|-|TRBV3-1|TRBD2
CANSLRRGRAVDEQFF
TGTGCCAACAGTCTGAGGAGAGGGAGGGCCGTCGATGAGCAGTTCTTC
>TRBJ2-1|-|TRBV9|-
CASSVDASRFNEQFF
TGTGCCAGCAGCGTAGATGCTAGCAGGTTCAATGAGCAGTTCTTC
>TRBJ2-7|few|TRBV3-1|-
CASSDSDEQYF
TGTGCCAGCAGCGACTCGGACGAGCAGTACTTC
>TRBJ1-1|many|TRBV7-2|-
CASSLSEGQVTEAFF
TGTGCCAGCAGCTTAAGTGAGGGGCAAGTTACTGAAGCTTTCTTT
>TRBJ2-3|-|TRBV6-2/TRBV6-3|-
CASSFGALSDTQYF
TGTGCCAGCAGCTTCGGGGCCTTATCAGATACGCAGTATTTT
>TRBJ2-1|few|TRBV11-3|TRBD2
CASSSLAGYDSYNEQFF
TGTGCCAGCAGCTCCCTAGCGGGATATGACTCCTACAATGAGCAGTTCTTC
>TRBJ2-3|many|TRBV11-2|-
CASSLEVDTQYF
TGTGCCAGCAGCCTAGAGGTAGATACGCAGTATTTT
>TRBJ2-2|many|TRBV9|-
CASSPPWTPLSTGELFF
TGTGCCAGCAGCCCCCCCTGGACCCCATTAAGTACCGGGGAGCTGTTTTTT
>TRBJ2-1|-|TRBV6-2/TRBV6-3|TRBD2
CASSTLAGGYNEQFF
TGTGCCAGCAGTACCCTAGCGGGGGGCTACAATGAGCAGTTCTTC
>TRBJ1-6|many|TRBV6-2/TRBV6-3|TRBD1
CASSTTGGRSPLHF
TGTGCCAGCAGTACGACAGGGGGCAGATCACCCCTCCACTTT
>TRBJ2-1|-|TRBV7-4|-
CASSPLSGSYNEQFF
TGTGCCAGCAGCCCCTTAAGCGGCTCCTACAATGAGCAGTTCTTC
>TRBJ1-3|few|TRBV20-1|-
CSARVGGSGNTIYF
TGCAGTGCTAGAGTCGGGGGCTCTGGAAACACCATATATTTT
>TRBJ2-5|many|TRBV20-1|-
CSARDRATLATQYF
TGCAGTGCTAGAGATAGGGCGACACTGGCGACCCAGTACTTC
>TRBJ2-7|many|TRBV7-8|-
CASSPSIGQYF
TGTGCCAGCAGCCCCTCGATCGGGCAGTACTTC
>TRBJ1-5|many|TRBV12-3/TRBV12-4|TRBD1
CASSRQGLSNQPQHF
TGTGCCAGCAGTCGACAGGGGCTTAGCAATCAGCCCCAGCATTTT
>TRBJ2-7|few|TRBV5-5|-
CASSLNTGRSYEQYF
TGTGCCAGCAGCTTAAATACAGGGAGATCGTACGAGCAGTACTTC
>TRBJ2-2|many|TRBV7-3|TRBD2
CASSLMPSGKNTGELFF
TGTGCCAGCAGCTTAATGCCTAGCGGGAAAAACACCGGGGAGCTGTTTTTT
>TRBJ2-6|few|TRBV6-6|-
CATGSEVGANVLTF
TGTGCCACCGGGAGTGAGGTCGGGGCCAACGTCCTGACTTTC
>TRBJ2-1|many|TRBV7-2|-
CASSSQEGNEQFF
TGTGCCAGCAGCTCCCAAGAGGGGAATGAGCAGTTCTTC
>TRBJ2-5|-|TRBV7-2|TRBD1
CASSLVSGGETQYF
TGTGCCAGCAGCTTAGTTTCAGGGGGAGAGACCCAGTACTTC